These 8 T cell receptor beta chains were all obtained from the same sample, sequenced in a study of shared clonotypes between healthy human individuals. Produced via immunoSEQ multiplex PCR; TCRdb's table is partial and in-frame only. This table has millions of clones, approximately 90% appearing once. The sample taken for sequencing was naive CD4+ T cells sorted from blood. Subset of the sample: CD45RA+ positively selected. Every receptor here comes from a man aged 18-30 years in good health.

This chain joins TRBV9 and TRBJ2-3; D tentatively reads TRBD1 or TRBD2 (6 bases each). Trimming removed 4 bases at V and 0 bases at J, with 18 bases between. The CDR3 extends over 17 amino acids. The V gene's germline CDR1 is SGDLS and CDR2 YYNGEE. The CDR3 loop reads CASSSAAKGGSTDTQYF. The CDR3 DNA follows: TGTGCCAGCAGCTCCGCCGCCAAGGGGGGTAGCACAGATACGCAGTATTTT.

The chain links TRBV19 to TRBJ1-6, with D unresolved. Trimming removed 1 base at V and 6 bases at J, with 4 bases between. This CDR3 is built from 13 residues. Germline lookup yields CDR1 LNHDA and CDR2 SQIVND (reference sequence). CDR3 nucleotide sequence: TGTGCCAGTAGTATAGTGGGTAATTCACCCCTCCACTTT. It codes for CASSIVGNSPLHF.

This clone appeared a single time. The CDR3 protein is CASSLPGGRNQPQHF. CDR3 nucleotide sequence: TGTGCCAGTAGCCTCCCGGGCGGACGGAATCAGCCCCAGCATTTT. This rearrangement joins TRBV19 to TRBJ1-5; D not certain. Trimming removed 6 bases from V and 4 bases from J, with 16 bases in between. CDR1 LNHDA and CDR2 SQIVND come from the germline V gene (reference sequence). The CDR3 is 15 amino acids.

The V gene is TRBV6-5, the J gene TRBJ1-2, with 7 bases lining up with TRBD1. CDR3 length equals 15 residues. The trim removed 0 bases at V and 1 base at J, leaving 2 bases unmatched. Germline loops: CDR1 MNHEY, CDR2 SVGAGI. The CDR3 loop is CASSYSHRGNYGYTF. CDR3 coding DNA: TGTGCCAGCAGTTACTCTCACAGGGGTAACTATGGCTACACCTTC.

The chain has TRBV11-2 and TRBJ1-2; D call uncertain. Germline assignment: CDR1 SGHAT and CDR2 FQNNGV. V was cut by 0 bases and J by 4 bases, with 6 bases left in between. The CDR3 is made up of 13 amino acids. The CDR3 DNA follows: TGTGCCAGCAGCTTAGATTTGTCCTATGGCTACACCTTC. It codes for CASSLDLSYGYTF.

The chain couples TRBV5-1 to TRBJ2-3; D uncertain. Germline-derived CDR1 and CDR2 are SGHRS and YFSETQ. The CDR3 is 13 residues long. Deletions cut 4 bases from V and 1 base from J, with 7 bases between. CDR3 sequence (DNA): TGCGCCAGCAGCCAGGTTGGCACAGATACGCAGTATTTT. It yields the protein CASSQVGTDTQYF.

The chain joins TRBV7-9 to TRBJ1-3; D is unresolved. The V end lost 2 bases, the J end lost 14 bases, and 10 bases lay between the germline ends. CDR1 and CDR2 from the germline V gene are SEHNR and FQNEAQ (reference sequence). CDR3 length equals 11 residues. The CDR3: CASSLTNPLYF. CDR3 in DNA: TGTGCCAGCAGCTTAACCAACCCCCTATATTTT.

This clone came up once. The chain combines TRBV2 with TRBJ1-6, with D tentatively TRBD1 (6 bases). Trimming removed 7 bases at V and 0 bases at J, with 10 bases between. This CDR3 comprises 15 residues. Germline CDR1 and CDR2: SNHLY and FYNNEI. The CDR3 coding sequence is TGTGCCAGCATAAGGGACAACTCCTATAATTCACCCCTCCACTTT. Translated: CASIRDNSYNSPLHF.